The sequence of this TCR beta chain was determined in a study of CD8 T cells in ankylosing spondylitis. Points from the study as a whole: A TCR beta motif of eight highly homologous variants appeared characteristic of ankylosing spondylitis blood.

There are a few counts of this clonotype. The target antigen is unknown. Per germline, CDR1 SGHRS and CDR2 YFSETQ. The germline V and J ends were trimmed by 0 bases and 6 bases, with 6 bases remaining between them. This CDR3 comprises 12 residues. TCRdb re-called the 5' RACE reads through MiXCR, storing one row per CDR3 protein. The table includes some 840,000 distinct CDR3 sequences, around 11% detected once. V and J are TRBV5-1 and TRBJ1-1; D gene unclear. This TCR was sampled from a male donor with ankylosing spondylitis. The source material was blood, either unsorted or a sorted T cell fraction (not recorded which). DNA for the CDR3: TGCGCCAGCAGCTTGGGGGCATCTGAAGCTTTCTTT. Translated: CASSLGASEAFF.